In its sample, the clone carrying this T cell receptor (beta chain) was seen many times. Quantitative 5'-RACE with molecular barcodes generated TCR beta libraries. From the 5' RACE reads, TCRdb called clonotypes with MiXCR, one entry per CDR3 protein. This sample yields tens of thousands of distinct CDR3 sequences, of which approximately 5% are seen a single time; approximately 2.1% belongs to the top ten. These data are taken from a study of CD8 T cells in ankylosing spondylitis. Losses at the gene ends were 3 bases for V and 1 base for J; bases not matched to a gene: 1. CDR1 and CDR2 from the germline V gene are KGHSH and LQKENI. This CDR3 is 15 amino acids long.

The genes are TRBV18 and TRBJ2-2, with 8 bases identical to TRBD2. Sequencing input: blood, either unsorted or a sorted T cell fraction (not recorded which). The TCR originated in a male donor with ankylosing spondylitis or in good health (not recorded which). This CDR3 reads CASSPLAGNTGELFF. CDR3 coding DNA: TGTGCCAGCTCACCTCTAGCGGGGAACACCGGGGAGCTGTTTTTT.